What follows is one TCR beta chain and its context. The record originates from a study of T cells after yellow fever vaccination. Findings and limits, study-wide: A minor fraction of clonotypes spanned both CD4 and CD8 compartments.

Germline V lookup: CDR1 MNHEY, CDR2 SVGAGI. With 1 base removed from V and 5 bases from J, the gap between germline ends came to 17 bases. This CDR3 has 16 residues. One entry per CDR3 protein, called by TCRdb with MiXCR from the 5' RACE reads. The sample lists roughly 100,000 distinct CDR3 sequences; approximately 8.4% were seen once. This TCR was recovered from a man aged 18 to 30 who received the YFV17D yellow fever vaccine. The V call is TRBV6-5, the J call TRBJ2-5; D call uncertain. The sample here was CD8+ T cells not binding an NS4B(214-222) dextramer, sorted from PBMCs, taken less than 16 days after the first yellow fever vaccination. The CDR3 coding sequence is TGTGCCAGCAGTTACTATCCCATCACGGACGGGGAGACCCAGTACTTC. Its protein product is CASSYYPITDGETQYF.